A single sample is the source of the 19 T cell receptor beta chains below, sequenced in a study of T cell clonality in common variable immunodeficiency. Sequenced by immunoSEQ multiplex PCR; TCRdb stores in-frame clones only, minus some. In total the sample includes tens of thousands of clones, none of them seen once. Sequenced material: peripheral blood mononuclear cells. Every receptor here comes from a person aged 18 to 69 in good health.

Only a few counts were recorded for this clone. The observed sequence ends 3 residues before the CDR3 terminus, with the missing tail filled in from the germline J gene. The gene calls are TRBV7-2 and TRBJ1-1; possible D gene TRBD1, 6 bases. Per germline, CDR1 SGHTA and CDR2 FQGNSA. The CDR3 runs to 14 residues. Trimming cost V 6 bases and J 5 bases, with 16 bases left between them. This CDR3 is CASRREGGRTEAFF. The part of the CDR3 DNA that was read is TGTGCCAGCAGGCGAGAGGGGGGGCGAACTGAA.

At least ten counts were recorded for this clone. From the germline J gene comes the end of the CDR3, since the read stops 3 residues before it. This sequence joins TRBV11-2 and TRBJ2-7, with D maybe TRBD2 (6 bases). CDR1 and CDR2 (germline): SGHAT, FQNNGV. CDR3 size: 14 residues. V was pared by 5 bases and J by 6 bases, with 17 bases between. CDR3 DNA, as far as it was read: TGTGCCAGCAGCCAACTCGCGGGATTGCTCGAG. It is translated as CASSQLAGLLE. The whole CDR3 reads CASSQLAGLLEQYF.

This clone occurred many times. The read is 3 residues too short to cover the CDR3 end, so that end is filled in from the germline J gene. The chain combines TRBV5-1 with TRBJ1-3, with D uncertain. Germline loops: CDR1 SGHRS, CDR2 YFSETQ. V was trimmed by 0 bases and J by 0 bases, leaving 7 bases between them. The CDR3 sequence is 15 residues long. CDR3 bases read: TGCGCCAGCAGCTTGGTAGTTGGCTCTGGAAACACC. The encoded protein is CASSLVVGSGNT. The full CDR3 protein is CASSLVVGSGNTIYF.

This clone was recorded many times. The observed sequence ends 3 residues before the CDR3 terminus, with the missing tail filled in from the germline J gene. The J gene is TRBJ1-6, the V gene TRBV5-1; perhaps TRBD1 as D (5 bases). V lost 4 bases to trimming and J lost 10 bases, with 12 bases between them. The V gene's germline CDR1 is SGHRS and CDR2 YFSETQ. CDR3 length: 13 residues. CDR3 loop: CASSPDMRSPLHF. The covered CDR3 bases are TGCGCCAGCAGCCCGGACATGAGATCACCC.

This clone was seen many times. Coverage ceases 3 residues before the CDR3 finishes, and the germline J gene fills in the end. V is TRBV28 and J is TRBJ2-1; TRBD1 is a possible D gene (6 bases). The CDR3 sequence is 15 residues long. Germline CDR1 MDHEN, CDR2 SYDVKM. V lost 3 bases and J 6 bases, leaving 15 bases between the germline ends. The DNA read from the CDR3 is TGTGCCAGCAGTTTTGCGCCAGGGGTTAGCAATGAG. It is translated as CASSFAPGVSNE. The full-length CDR3 reads as CASSFAPGVSNEQFF.

This clone was seen at least ten times. Sequencing ends 3 residues short of the CDR3 end; the germline J gene provides the rest. The chain couples TRBV7-9 to TRBJ1-2, with D maybe TRBD1 (6 bases). The CDR3 totals 13 residues. Looked up from germline, CDR1 is SEHNR and CDR2 is FQNEAQ (reference sequence). The germline V and J ends were trimmed by 3 bases and 4 bases, with 9 bases remaining between them. The CDR3 spells CASSLDSAYGYTF. The sequenced CDR3 bases are TGTGCCAGCAGCTTGGACAGCGCCTATGGC.

This clone occurred many times. The sequence runs out 3 residues before the end of the CDR3; the remainder is reconstructed from the germline J gene. V and J are TRBV19 and TRBJ2-1; tentatively, D is TRBD1 (5 bases). V lost 7 bases, J lost 7 bases, and 11 bases lay in between. The CDR3 totals 12 residues. The germline gives CDR1 LNHDA, CDR2 SQIVND (reference sequence). The sequenced part of the CDR3 DNA is TGTGCCAGTACCAGAGACAGTAATGAG. As protein: CASTRDSNE. The CDR3, in full, reads CASTRDSNEQFF. Full variable domain (remainder filled in from reference TRBV19 and TRBJ2-1): DGGITQSPKYLFRKEGQNVTLSCEQNLNHDAMYWYRQDPGQGLRLIYYSQIVNDFQKGDIAEGYSVSREKKESFPLTVTSAQKNPTAFYLCASTRDSNEQFFGPGTRLTVL.

This clone was seen repeatedly, ten times or more. No DNA is shown, since the ends of the CDR3 on it are uncertain; the CDR3 is the one TCRdb lists. The gene calls are TRBV30 and TRBJ1-1; TRBD1-2 is the table's D call, not checked against the DNA. Germline lookup yields CDR1 GTSNPN and CDR2 SVGIG (reference sequence). Counting both end residues, the CDR3 totals 14 amino acids. This chain's CDR3 is CAWSVLLFGTEAFF.

This clone appeared many times. The read finishes 3 residues shy of the CDR3 end, and the germline J gene is used to complete it. This chain connects TRBV7-2 to TRBJ2-3, with 12 positions matching TRBD2. Germline-derived CDR1 and CDR2 are SGHTA and FQGNSA. V lost 6 bases to trimming and J lost 3 bases; unmatched junction nucleotides: 4. The CDR3 totals 15 residues. Incomplete CDR3 DNA: TGTGCCAGCAGAGCTAGCGGGAGGGTTACAGATACG. Translation gives CASRASGRVTDT. The CDR3 as a whole reads CASRASGRVTDTQYF.

This clone was seen at least ten times. Read sequence stops 3 residues before the CDR3 end, and the germline J gene provides the missing end. The chain employs TRBV7-2 and TRBJ1-5; 7 bases fit TRBD1. V lost 5 bases to trimming and J lost 3 bases; unmatched junction nucleotides: 7. This CDR3 contains 15 residues. Germline values: CDR1 SGHTA, CDR2 FQGNSA. The sequenced CDR3 bases are TGTGCCAGCAGCCCCCGGACAGGTATCAATCAGCCC. This codes for CASSPRTGINQP. The CDR3 in its entirety is CASSPRTGINQPQHF. The variable domain in full, completed from reference TRBV7-2 and TRBJ1-5, reads GAGVSQSPSNKVTEKGKDVELRCDPISGHTALYWYRQSLGQGLEFLIYFQGNSAPDKSGLPSDRFSAERTGGSVSTLTIQRTQQEDSAVYLCASSPRTGINQPQHFGDGTRLSIL.

This clone was detected ten times or more. Coverage ceases 3 residues before the CDR3 finishes, and the germline J gene fills in the end. V is TRBV6-2 or TRBV6-3 and J is TRBJ2-7; weak D call: TRBD1 (6 bases). The CDR3 is 17 amino acids. The germline V and J ends were trimmed by 0 bases and 5 bases, with 20 bases remaining between them. Per the germline V gene, CDR1 is MNHEY and CDR2 is SVGEGT. The CDR3 region is CASSYSRWPGHLDEQYF. The DNA read from the CDR3 is TGTGCCAGCAGTTACTCGAGGTGGCCGGGACACCTCGACGAG.

At least ten counts were recorded for this clone. The sequenced fragment ends 3 residues before the CDR3 boundary, so the rest is inferred from the germline J gene. The V call is TRBV12-3 or TRBV12-4, the J call TRBJ2-5, with a possible D match to TRBD2 (7 bases). V lost 6 bases and J 1 base, leaving 15 bases between the germline ends. This CDR3 is built from 15 residues. CDR3 region: CASRTGRARQETQYF. CDR3 DNA (partial): TGTGCCAGCAGAACAGGGAGGGCCCGCCAAGAGACC.

This clone has at least ten counts. Sequencing ends 3 residues short of the CDR3 end; the germline J gene provides the rest. The chain employs TRBV20-1 and TRBJ2-3; TRBD1 might be the D (6 bases). Germline V CDR1 and CDR2: DFQATT, SNEGSKA (reference sequence). The V and J ends lost 3 bases and 3 bases respectively, with 16 bases between them. The CDR3 has 15 amino acids. This CDR3 is CSASPPGARTDTQYF. Partial CDR3 DNA: TGCAGTGCTAGTCCACCAGGGGCTAGGACAGATACG.

This clone appeared many times. The sequenced CDR3 bases are TGTGCCAGCATCTCAGGACTAGCGGGAGTGAACACCGGGGAG. Its protein is CASISGLAGVNTGE. The CDR3, in full, reads CASISGLAGVNTGELFF. This chain links TRBV12-3 or TRBV12-4 with TRBJ2-2; 13 bases align to TRBD2. Sequencing ends 3 residues short of the CDR3 end; the germline J gene provides the rest. Trimming at V came to 7 bases and at J to 1 base, leaving 6 bases not matched to a gene. CDR3 length equals 17 residues.

There are many counts of this clone. The read terminates 3 residues ahead of where the CDR3 ends, so the germline J gene completes it. The V gene is TRBV2, the J gene TRBJ1-1, with 7 bases identical to TRBD1. The trim removed 6 bases at V and 4 bases at J, leaving 8 bases unmatched. Germline-derived CDR1 and CDR2 are SNHLY and FYNNEI. The CDR3 runs 14 residues. This CDR3 reads CASSEMTGSTEAFF. The DNA read from the CDR3 is TGTGCCAGCAGCGAAATGACAGGGTCCACTGAA.

This clone appeared many times. The read ends 3 residues before the CDR3 terminus; that terminus is restored from the germline J gene. The rearrangement joins TRBV20-1 to TRBJ1-2, with D perhaps TRBD1 (6 bases). The CDR3 length is 14 residues. V was clipped by 0 bases and J by 2 bases, with 10 bases between them. CDR1 DFQATT and CDR2 SNEGSKA come from the germline V gene (reference sequence). CDR3 DNA (partial): TGCAGTGCTAGAGATCGAACAGGGAACTATGGC. Its translation: CSARDRTGNYG. The whole CDR3 protein reads CSARDRTGNYGYTF.

This clone appeared many times. The read ends 3 residues early relative to the CDR3; the germline J gene fills the gap. V and J are TRBV11-3 and TRBJ2-3; 9 nucleotides match TRBD1. V lost 5 bases and J lost 3; bases outside the gene matches: 3. In germline, CDR1 is SGHNT, CDR2 YENEEA. This CDR3 is built from 14 residues. CDR3 bases read: TGTGCCAGCAGCCCTGGACAGGGGACAGATACG. The encoded protein is CASSPGQGTDT. The full CDR3 protein reads CASSPGQGTDTQYF.

This clone occurred a few times. With the read ending 3 residues before the CDR3 end, the germline J gene is used to fill in that end. The chain has TRBV5-8 and TRBJ1-5, with D perhaps matching TRBD1 (5 bases). V was pared by 6 bases and J by 0 bases, with 13 bases between. This CDR3 comprises 15 residues. Per germline, CDR1 SGHTS and CDR2 YDEGEE. This CDR3 reads CASKAGDYSNQPQHF. CDR3 DNA, as far as it was read: TGTGCCAGCAAGGCGGGGGATTATAGCAATCAGCCC.

This clone was seen many times. The read comes to an end 3 residues before the CDR3 does, leaving the germline J gene to fill in the end. The rearrangement joins TRBV6-2 or TRBV6-3 to TRBJ1-5; D gene unclear. V was cut by 0 bases and J by 6 bases, with 6 bases left in between. Germline V CDR1 and CDR2: MNHEY, SVGEGT. The CDR3 is 13 residues long. CDR3 residues: CASSYSRGQPQHF. Partial CDR3 DNA: TGTGCCAGCAGTTACTCGAGAGGTCAGCCC.